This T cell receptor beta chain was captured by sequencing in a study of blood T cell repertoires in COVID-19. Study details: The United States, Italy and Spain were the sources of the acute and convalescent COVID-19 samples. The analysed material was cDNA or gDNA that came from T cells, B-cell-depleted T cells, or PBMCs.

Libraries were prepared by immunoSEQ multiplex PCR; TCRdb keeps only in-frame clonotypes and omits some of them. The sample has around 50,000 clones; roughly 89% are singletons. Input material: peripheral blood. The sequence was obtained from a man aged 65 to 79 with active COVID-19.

CDR3 bases: TGTGCCAGCAGTCCTATAATCGGGACATCCTCTGGAAACACCATATATTTT. Protein sequence: CASSPIIGTSSGNTIYF. This rearrangement joins TRBV27 to TRBJ1-3, with TRBD1 as a possible D gene (6 bases). Germline assignment: CDR1 MNHEY and CDR2 SMNVEV (reference sequence). Deletions cut 5 bases from V and 0 bases from J, with 17 bases between. The CDR3 contains 17 residues.